These T cell receptor beta chains were read from a single sample in a study of T cell responses to AZD1222 COVID-19 vaccine. Assay: immunoSEQ multiplex PCR; the TCRdb copy retains only in-frame clones and omits some. The table lists about 170,000 clones, 70% to 90% of them singletons. Sequences were derived from peripheral blood, sampled 28 days after the second AZD1222 dose. The receptors originated from an adult who received the AZD1222 COVID-19 vaccine. Each CDR3 is given with its conserved first and last residue. The D gene is left open where the match is weak. Part of the rows lack a size; the others show once, few, many or a class for expanded clones.

j_call: TRBJ2-3; d_call: TRBD2; v_call: TRBV5-1; clone_size: -; cdr3_length: 18; cdr3_aa: CASSFGLAGGPNTDTQYF; cdr3_nt: TGCGCCAGCAGCTTCGGACTAGCGGGGGGGCCGAATACAGATACGCAGTATTTT
j_call: TRBJ1-3; d_call: -; v_call: TRBV9; clone_size: once; cdr3_length: 13; cdr3_aa: CASDGGPGNTIYF; cdr3_nt: TGTGCCAGCGACGGGGGACCTGGAAACACCATATATTTT
j_call: TRBJ2-3; d_call: -; v_call: TRBV7-6; clone_size: -; cdr3_length: 17; cdr3_aa: CASSLGGWGSSTDTQYF; cdr3_nt: TGTGCCAGCAGCTTAGGCGGTTGGGGTTCCAGCACAGATACGCAGTATTTT
j_call: TRBJ2-5; d_call: -; v_call: TRBV29-1; clone_size: -; cdr3_length: 13; cdr3_aa: CSVGAPSAETQYF; cdr3_nt: TGCAGCGTTGGGGCCCCTAGCGCGGAGACCCAGTACTTC
j_call: TRBJ1-2; d_call: -; v_call: TRBV27; clone_size: -; cdr3_length: 13; cdr3_aa: CASSLHGDYGYTF; cdr3_nt: TGTGCCAGCAGTCTACACGGTGACTATGGCTACACCTTC
j_call: TRBJ1-2; d_call: TRBD1; v_call: TRBV14; clone_size: -; cdr3_length: 18; cdr3_aa: CASSQDPSSPGQGRGYTF; cdr3_nt: TGTGCCAGCAGCCAAGACCCCTCATCGCCGGGACAGGGCAGGGGCTACACCTTC
j_call: TRBJ2-1; d_call: -; v_call: TRBV11-2; clone_size: -; cdr3_length: 13; cdr3_aa: CASSLGALQAQFF; cdr3_nt: TGTGCCAGCAGCTTAGGTGCGCTACAAGCGCAGTTCTTC
j_call: TRBJ2-3; d_call: TRBD1; v_call: TRBV7-8; clone_size: -; cdr3_length: 16; cdr3_aa: CASSPPTGDFTDTQYF; cdr3_nt: TGTGCCAGCAGCCCGCCGACAGGGGACTTCACAGATACGCAGTATTTT
j_call: TRBJ1-2; d_call: TRBD1; v_call: TRBV6-5; clone_size: -; cdr3_length: 15; cdr3_aa: CASSPAPGQEAGYTF; cdr3_nt: TGTGCCAGCAGCCCCGCACCGGGACAGGAGGCTGGCTACACCTTC
j_call: TRBJ2-2; d_call: -; v_call: TRBV18; clone_size: -; cdr3_length: 16; cdr3_aa: CASPRDGIANTGELFF; cdr3_nt: TGTGCCAGCCCGAGGGACGGAATCGCGAACACCGGGGAGCTGTTTTTT
j_call: TRBJ1-4; d_call: TRBD1; v_call: TRBV3-1/TRBV3-2; clone_size: -; cdr3_length: 18; cdr3_aa: CASSHFGTGGTADEKLFF; cdr3_nt: TGTGCCAGCAGCCATTTCGGGACAGGGGGTACGGCGGACGAAAAACTGTTTTTT
j_call: TRBJ1-2; d_call: -; v_call: TRBV6-5; clone_size: -; cdr3_length: 11; cdr3_aa: CASRTQYGYTF; cdr3_nt: TGTGCCAGCAGGACCCAGTATGGCTACACCTTC
j_call: TRBJ2-2; d_call: TRBD2; v_call: TRBV2; clone_size: -; cdr3_length: 14; cdr3_aa: CASTNPGGTGELFF; cdr3_nt: TGTGCCAGCACTAATCCGGGGGGGACCGGGGAGCTGTTTTTT
j_call: TRBJ1-6; d_call: -; v_call: TRBV4-1; clone_size: -; cdr3_length: 14; cdr3_aa: CASSSPVLNSPLHF; cdr3_nt: TGCGCCAGCAGCTCGCCAGTTTTAAATTCACCCCTCCACTTT
j_call: TRBJ2-1; d_call: -; v_call: TRBV7-2; clone_size: once; cdr3_length: 12; cdr3_aa: CASSFSWNEQFF; cdr3_nt: TGTGCCAGCAGCTTTAGTTGGAATGAGCAGTTCTTC
j_call: TRBJ1-3; d_call: TRBD1; v_call: TRBV5-1; clone_size: -; cdr3_length: 17; cdr3_aa: CASSRAGTGGSGNTIYF; cdr3_nt: TGCGCCAGCAGCCGGGCCGGGACAGGGGGCAGTGGAAACACCATATATTTT
j_call: TRBJ1-4; d_call: TRBD1; v_call: TRBV19; clone_size: -; cdr3_length: 16; cdr3_aa: CASRDRGLATNEKLFF; cdr3_nt: TGTGCCAGTAGGGACAGGGGGCTTGCAACTAATGAAAAACTGTTTTTT
j_call: TRBJ2-5; d_call: TRBD1; v_call: TRBV19; clone_size: -; cdr3_length: 15; cdr3_aa: CASSMTGGYGETQYF; cdr3_nt: TGTGCCAGTAGCATGACAGGGGGCTACGGAGAGACCCAGTACTTC
j_call: TRBJ1-2; d_call: -; v_call: TRBV10-3; clone_size: once; cdr3_length: 14; cdr3_aa: CAISESFFEYGYTF; cdr3_nt: TGTGCCATCAGTGAGTCTTTTTTCGAATATGGCTACACCTTC
j_call: TRBJ2-1; d_call: TRBD2; v_call: TRBV5-4; clone_size: -; cdr3_length: 14; cdr3_aa: CASSGGLAGDEQFF; cdr3_nt: TGTGCCAGCAGCGGGGGACTAGCGGGGGATGAGCAGTTCTTC
j_call: TRBJ1-6; d_call: TRBD1; v_call: TRBV5-8; clone_size: -; cdr3_length: 12; cdr3_aa: CATGTDYSPLHF; cdr3_nt: TGTGCCACCGGGACAGACTATTCACCCCTCCACTTT
j_call: TRBJ2-3; d_call: TRBD2; v_call: TRBV4-1; clone_size: -; cdr3_length: 17; cdr3_aa: CASRGFGGSGSTDTQYF; cdr3_nt: TGCGCCAGCAGAGGGTTTGGGGGTAGCGGGAGCACAGATACGCAGTATTTT
j_call: TRBJ1-2; d_call: -; v_call: TRBV4-3; clone_size: -; cdr3_length: 12; cdr3_aa: CASSQEEGGYTF; cdr3_nt: TGCGCCAGCAGCCAAGAGGAGGGTGGCTACACCTTC
j_call: TRBJ2-3; d_call: -; v_call: TRBV9; clone_size: once; cdr3_length: 15; cdr3_aa: CASSVGGISTDTQYF; cdr3_nt: TGTGCCAGCAGCGTAGGAGGGATTTCCACAGATACGCAGTATTTT
j_call: TRBJ1-2; d_call: TRBD1; v_call: TRBV4-1; clone_size: -; cdr3_length: 20; cdr3_aa: CASSQDGAGSSGGRYYGYTF; cdr3_nt: TGCGCCAGCAGCCAAGATGGGGCCGGTTCATCAGGGGGCAGGTACTATGGCTACACCTTC
j_call: TRBJ2-7; d_call: TRBD1; v_call: TRBV20-1; clone_size: -; cdr3_length: 14; cdr3_aa: CSASRQGGSYEQYF; cdr3_nt: TGCAGTGCTAGTCGACAGGGGGGCTCCTACGAGCAGTACTTC
j_call: TRBJ2-6; d_call: -; v_call: TRBV5-1; clone_size: -; cdr3_length: 16; cdr3_aa: CASSVGGNSGANVLTF; cdr3_nt: TGCGCCAGCAGCGTGGGCGGAAACTCTGGGGCCAACGTCCTGACTTTC
j_call: TRBJ1-1; d_call: -; v_call: TRBV12-3/TRBV12-4; clone_size: -; cdr3_length: 13; cdr3_aa: CASWGGMNTEAFF; cdr3_nt: TGTGCCAGCTGGGGAGGGATGAACACTGAAGCTTTCTTT
j_call: TRBJ2-3; d_call: TRBD2; v_call: TRBV6-1; clone_size: -; cdr3_length: 18; cdr3_aa: CASSEALGRDYSTDTQYF; cdr3_nt: TGTGCCAGCAGTGAAGCGCTTGGGAGGGACTATAGCACAGATACGCAGTATTTT
j_call: TRBJ2-1; d_call: -; v_call: TRBV12-3/TRBV12-4; clone_size: -; cdr3_length: 13; cdr3_aa: CASSFSRPNEQFF; cdr3_nt: TGTGCCAGCAGTTTTAGCAGACCCAATGAGCAGTTCTTC
j_call: TRBJ1-1; d_call: -; v_call: TRBV14; clone_size: -; cdr3_length: 13; cdr3_aa: CASSQSPGGAAFF; cdr3_nt: TGTGCCAGCAGCCAATCCCCGGGGGGGGCGGCTTTCTTT
j_call: TRBJ2-3; d_call: -; v_call: TRBV7-8; clone_size: -; cdr3_length: 17; cdr3_aa: CASSPRRGGLPGGTQYF; cdr3_nt: TGTGCCAGCAGCCCCCGCCGCGGGGGCCTCCCCGGGGGGACGCAGTATTTT
j_call: TRBJ2-3; d_call: -; v_call: TRBV6-2/TRBV6-3; clone_size: -; cdr3_length: 12; cdr3_aa: CASGLRADTQYF; cdr3_nt: TGTGCCAGCGGTTTGCGAGCCGATACGCAGTATTTT
j_call: TRBJ2-3; d_call: TRBD1; v_call: TRBV6-4; clone_size: -; cdr3_length: 15; cdr3_aa: CASSDGDRATDTQYF; cdr3_nt: TGTGCCAGCAGTGACGGAGACAGGGCCACAGATACGCAGTATTTT
j_call: TRBJ1-4; d_call: -; v_call: TRBV7-9; clone_size: -; cdr3_length: 17; cdr3_aa: CASSLEENPELNEKLFF; cdr3_nt: TGTGCCAGCAGCTTAGAAGAGAACCCGGAACTAAATGAAAAACTGTTTTTT
j_call: TRBJ1-3; d_call: -; v_call: TRBV6-5; clone_size: -; cdr3_length: 14; cdr3_aa: CASNPTGSGNTIYF; cdr3_nt: TGTGCCAGCAACCCGACAGGATCTGGAAACACCATATATTTT
j_call: TRBJ2-3; d_call: TRBD1; v_call: TRBV5-1; clone_size: -; cdr3_length: 14; cdr3_aa: CASSLGQGADTQYF; cdr3_nt: TGCGCCAGCAGCTTGGGACAGGGGGCAGATACGCAGTATTTT
j_call: TRBJ1-2; d_call: -; v_call: TRBV11-2; clone_size: -; cdr3_length: 14; cdr3_aa: CASSFSGGNYGYTF; cdr3_nt: TGTGCCAGCAGCTTCAGTGGGGGCAACTATGGCTACACCTTC
j_call: TRBJ1-2; d_call: TRBD1; v_call: TRBV10-3; clone_size: -; cdr3_length: 14; cdr3_aa: CAISRTGGNYGYTF; cdr3_nt: TGTGCCATCAGCAGGACAGGGGGCAACTATGGCTACACCTTC
j_call: TRBJ1-1; d_call: TRBD1; v_call: TRBV7-9; clone_size: -; cdr3_length: 16; cdr3_aa: CASSFGLRQGDTEAFF; cdr3_nt: TGTGCCAGCAGCTTCGGGTTACGACAGGGGGACACTGAAGCTTTCTTT
j_call: TRBJ1-5; d_call: -; v_call: TRBV29-1; clone_size: -; cdr3_length: 12; cdr3_aa: CSVSGSNQPQHF; cdr3_nt: TGCAGCGTTTCAGGTAGCAATCAGCCCCAGCATTTT
j_call: TRBJ1-2; d_call: TRBD1; v_call: TRBV7-2; clone_size: -; cdr3_length: 15; cdr3_aa: CASSPWTGSNYGYTF; cdr3_nt: TGTGCCAGCAGCCCCTGGACAGGCTCCAACTATGGCTACACCTTC
j_call: TRBJ1-5; d_call: -; v_call: TRBV7-2; clone_size: -; cdr3_length: 13; cdr3_aa: CASSLATNQPQHF; cdr3_nt: TGTGCCAGCAGCTTAGCGACCAATCAGCCCCAGCATTTT
j_call: TRBJ2-2; d_call: -; v_call: TRBV10-3; clone_size: -; cdr3_length: 11; cdr3_aa: CATFNTGELFF; cdr3_nt: TGTGCCACCTTTAACACCGGGGAGCTGTTTTTT
j_call: TRBJ2-1; d_call: TRBD2; v_call: TRBV28; clone_size: once; cdr3_length: 12; cdr3_aa: CASSLRKAGEFF; cdr3_nt: TGTGCCAGCAGTTTGAGGAAGGCGGGGGAGTTCTTC
j_call: TRBJ2-7; d_call: -; v_call: TRBV7-9; clone_size: -; cdr3_length: 14; cdr3_aa: CASSLEGGSHEQYF; cdr3_nt: TGTGCCAGCAGCTTAGAGGGGGGCTCCCACGAGCAGTACTTC
j_call: TRBJ2-2; d_call: TRBD1; v_call: TRBV30; clone_size: -; cdr3_length: 12; cdr3_aa: CAKGQGTGELFF; cdr3_nt: TGTGCCAAGGGACAGGGCACCGGGGAGCTGTTTTTT
j_call: TRBJ2-1; d_call: TRBD2; v_call: TRBV6-1; clone_size: -; cdr3_length: 14; cdr3_aa: CASSEGLGGGEQFF; cdr3_nt: TGTGCCAGCAGTGAGGGACTAGGGGGGGGTGAGCAGTTCTTC
j_call: TRBJ2-7; d_call: -; v_call: TRBV4-2; clone_size: few; cdr3_length: 13; cdr3_aa: CASGPAPSYEQYF; cdr3_nt: TGTGCCAGCGGGCCCGCCCCCTCCTACGAGCAGTACTTC
j_call: TRBJ1-1; d_call: -; v_call: TRBV27; clone_size: -; cdr3_length: 14; cdr3_aa: CASSQQDSTSEAFF; cdr3_nt: TGTGCCAGCAGTCAACAGGACTCCACATCTGAAGCTTTCTTT
j_call: TRBJ2-3; d_call: -; v_call: TRBV7-7; clone_size: -; cdr3_length: 14; cdr3_aa: CASSLDGSTDTQYF; cdr3_nt: TGTGCCAGCAGCTTAGATGGGAGCACAGATACGCAGTATTTT
j_call: TRBJ1-2; d_call: -; v_call: TRBV19; clone_size: -; cdr3_length: 13; cdr3_aa: CASSIGVGAGYTF; cdr3_nt: TGTGCCAGTAGTATAGGGGTGGGTGCTGGCTACACCTTC
j_call: TRBJ1-2; d_call: -; v_call: TRBV5-1; clone_size: -; cdr3_length: 14; cdr3_aa: CASKEQYRANGYTF; cdr3_nt: TGCGCCAGCAAGGAACAGTACAGGGCGAATGGCTACACCTTC
j_call: TRBJ2-5; d_call: -; v_call: TRBV15; clone_size: -; cdr3_length: 13; cdr3_aa: CATSREPKETQYF; cdr3_nt: TGTGCCACCAGCAGAGAGCCAAAGGAGACCCAGTACTTC
j_call: TRBJ2-1; d_call: -; v_call: TRBV4-1; clone_size: -; cdr3_length: 13; cdr3_aa: CASSQTRGGEQFF; cdr3_nt: TGCGCCAGCAGCCAAACTAGGGGGGGTGAGCAGTTCTTC
j_call: TRBJ2-1; d_call: -; v_call: TRBV7-9; clone_size: -; cdr3_length: 18; cdr3_aa: CASSLRTVEMTIYNEQFF; cdr3_nt: TGTGCCAGCAGCTTACGAACAGTAGAAATGACGATCTACAATGAGCAGTTCTTC
j_call: TRBJ2-7; d_call: -; v_call: TRBV14; clone_size: -; cdr3_length: 13; cdr3_aa: CASSLWTTYEQYF; cdr3_nt: TGTGCCAGCAGCCTTTGGACCACCTACGAGCAGTACTTC
j_call: TRBJ1-6; d_call: -; v_call: TRBV14; clone_size: -; cdr3_length: 15; cdr3_aa: CASSQGHSYNSPLHF; cdr3_nt: TGTGCCAGCAGCCAAGGACACTCCTATAATTCACCCCTCCACTTT
j_call: TRBJ1-2; d_call: -; v_call: TRBV2; clone_size: -; cdr3_length: 15; cdr3_aa: CASSEGLGGANGYTF; cdr3_nt: TGTGCCAGCAGTGAAGGTTTGGGGGGCGCGAACGGCTACACCTTC